This TCR beta chain was profiled in a study of T cells in Graves' hyperthyroidism and ophthalmopathy (dated by TCRdb to about 2019). With respect to the entire study: Peripheral blood samples were taken at the time of initial diagnosis, prior to any treatment. Prospective prediction of ophthalmopathy was tested in an independent validation cohort consisting of fewer than 20 hyperthyroidism patients and more than 15 patients who later progressed to ophthalmopathy. To identify TCR V-J signatures that set the groups apart, the researchers used a discovery cohort of roughly 100 patients, made up of some 41 with Graves' ophthalmopathy and 57 with stable Graves' hyperthyroidism. After sampling, hyperthyroidism patients received methimazole starting at 30 mg daily, and ophthalmopathy patients received high-dose intravenous methylprednisolone. The paper reports TCR Vbeta CDR3 sequencing of 135 peripheral blood samples: under 45 ophthalmopathy, about 75 hyperthyroidism and approximately 17 progressor patients. The 100 or so discovery patients were randomly split 7:3 into training and test sets. Thyroid tissue and blood T-cell repertoires from six Graves' hyperthyroidism patients were also compared in the study.

About this clonotype: Its antigen is unknown. Within one base of it there is no much larger clone, and no base qualities were kept.

Broader findings and caveats from the paper: Ophthalmopathy was separated from stable hyperthyroidism by a 13 V-J signature model, with about 86% sensitivity and about 81% specificity obtained in cross-validation and 80%/75% obtained in testing. No statistical method was used to fix the sample size in advance, and group allocation was not hidden from the investigators. Blood samples also contained most of the expanded thyroid clonotypes (frequency above 0.001), which suggests that blood repertoires may reflect thyroid immune responses. During validation, the model predicted progression to ophthalmopathy a median of approximately 6.5 months ahead of onset, with more than 60% sensitivity and roughly 75% specificity.

At the junction V is shortened by 6 bases and J by 2 bases, with 17 bases in between. Its CDR3 holds 16 amino acids, cysteine through phenylalanine. The only DNA kept is the CDR3, 48 bases in frame from the first base. CDR1 and CDR2 (LGHNA, YNFKEQ) derive from the germline V gene. Amplification of TCR beta CDR3 regions was carried out from RNA transcripts. The TCR CDR3 was subjected to a first round of RT-PCR using the HTBI primer set and the Qiagen OneStep RT-PCR kit. Libraries were constructed in a second round of multiplex PCR, after which size selection and purification were carried out. The libraries were sequenced on an Illumina HiSeq2000 using paired-end 100 bp reads. In the original analysis: Raw data were processed with SOAPnuke, discarding reads with adapters, uncalled bases, mean Phred below 15, or no exact constant-primer or identifier match. COPE v1.2.5 was used to merge the high-quality paired reads, and each unique nucleotide sequence was defined as a clonotype. Clonotypes were aligned to IMGT TRBV, TRBD and TRBJ reference segments using MiTCR v1.1. Only V-J combinations with frequency above 0.0001, covering 99% to 99.2% of repertoires, were analysed. A TCS score was defined as the ratio of F50 (clonal expansion) to E x V (chaos), with BLOSUM62-based TCRdist applied between CDR3 peptides within each V-J. Welch's t-statistics and random forest reduced just over 500 V-J features to 13, which were used in a naive Bayes classifier (R e1071). Using fastp trimming at Q25 and MiXCR clonotype assembly, TCRdb reanalyzed the public sequencing data and kept in-frame beta chains. Each entry merges the rows of one CDR3 protein and shows their most common DNA and genes. Here the V and J calls rest on TCRdb's processing, not on the authors' analysis. A total of more than 450,000 distinct CDR3 sequences appear in this sample, 15% to 20% of them only once. Less than 55% of the sample is taken by the ten largest.

Ophthalmopathy patients had moderately to severely active disease, Clinical Activity Score of at least 3, NOSPECS grade of at least 4, and duration under 3 months. Any patient with an uncontrolled infection, another autoimmune disease, pregnancy or lactation was excluded. Diagnoses were established on the basis of clinical symptoms, serum thyroxine and TRAb, thyroid ultrasound, and orbital computed tomography. PBMCs were isolated from 10 ml of fresh peripheral blood by Ficoll-Paque density gradient centrifugation. Trizol reagent was used to extract total RNA, and RNA quality was then checked on an Agilent 2100 Bioanalyzer.

The chain is encoded by TRBV4-2 joined to TRBJ1-5; the D gene is perhaps TRBD1, from 5 matching bases. The sample consisted of blood. The receptor was isolated from a man in his forties or fifties with Graves' ophthalmopathy. The CDR3 reads as follows: CASSLYAGNGNQPQHF. The DNA sequence is given as TGTGCCAGCAGTCTGTACGCAGGGAACGGCAATCAGCCCCAGCATTTT.